One sample yielded the 30 T cell receptor beta chains listed below, sequenced in a study of PD-1 blockade in classical Hodgkin lymphoma. Data came from immunoSEQ multiplex PCR; TCRdb stores just in-frame clones and leaves some out. There are about 93,000 clones in the sample; roughly 73% occur only once, and about 9.4% lies in the top ten. Sample time point: cycle 4 day 1 (C4D1), after 6 weeks of nivolumab. With no exception, relapse followed autologous stem cell transplantation in all patients, and brentuximab vedotin exposure varied. The sequencing used peripheral blood mononuclear cells (PBMCs), collected before the fourth cycle of nivolumab. These TCRs come from a human donor with classical Hodgkin lymphoma.

J is TRBJ1-4 and V is TRBV5-1, with 7 bases lining up with TRBD1. The junction had 6 bases not matched to a gene; V was cut back by 7 bases and J by 3 bases. Germline CDR1 reads SGHRS; CDR2 reads YFSETQ. CDR3 length: 14 residues. This CDR3 is CASGAGGANEKLFF. The CDR3 bases are TGCGCCAGCGGGGCAGGGGGAGCTAATGAAAAACTGTTTTTT.

This clone was observed a single time. This sequence joins TRBV9 and TRBJ1-6, with unresolved D. Germline-derived CDR1 and CDR2 are SGDLS and YYNGEE. V lost 4 bases to trimming and J lost 2 bases, with 13 bases between them. The CDR3 runs 16 residues. In DNA form, the CDR3 reads TGTGCCAGCAGCCGAGGAGAAGCCGCCTATAATTCACCCCTCCACTTT. Its translation is CASSRGEAAYNSPLHF. Based on the CDR3 plus reference TRBV9 and TRBJ1-6, the full variable domain is DSGVTQTPKHLITATGQRVTLRCSPRSGDLSVYWYQQSLDQGLQFLIQYYNGEERAKGNILERFSAQQFPDLHSELNLSSLELGDSALYFCASSRGEAAYNSPLHFGNGTRLTVT.

The chain is built from TRBV19 and TRBJ1-5; TRBD1 agrees at 8 bases. The CDR3 length is 13 residues. Germline CDR1 and CDR2: LNHDA and SQIVND (reference sequence). V shed 10 bases and J 3 bases; nucleotides not matched to a gene: 5. CDR3 residues: CATRQGTNQPQHF. In DNA, the CDR3 is TGTGCCACCCGACAGGGGACCAATCAGCCCCAGCATTTT.

The chain employs TRBV9 and TRBJ2-3; D call uncertain. Trimming took 2 bases from V and 1 from J, leaving 11 bases between them. Germline CDR1 SGDLS, CDR2 YYNGEE. The CDR3 spans 15 residues. In DNA form, the CDR3 reads TGTGCCAGCAGCGTCGGAGCGCCGGGCACAGATACGCAGTATTTT. Amino acids: CASSVGAPGTDTQYF.

V is TRBV19 and J is TRBJ1-6; 7 nucleotides align to TRBD1. Germline V lookup: CDR1 LNHDA, CDR2 SQIVND (reference sequence). The junction had 8 bases not matched to a gene; V was cut back by 1 base and J by 8 bases. The CDR3 covers 16 residues. The CDR3 nucleotides are TGTGCCAGTAGTATAGTTATAGGGGGCGCGTATTCACCCCTCCACTTT. It translates to CASSIVIGGAYSPLHF.

The CDR3 DNA reads TGTGCCAGCAGTTACGGTTCACCTGCATACTATGGCTACACCTTC. Protein product: CASSYGSPAYYGYTF. The chain has TRBV6-5 and TRBJ1-2; D is uncertain. CDR1 and CDR2 from the germline V gene are MNHEY and SVGAGI. The CDR3 is 15 amino acids. The ends were cut back, 2 bases at V and 3 bases at J, with 13 bases in the middle.

The chain has TRBV7-9 and TRBJ2-1; 7 nucleotides match TRBD1. The J segment lost 8 bases and the V segment lost 1 base, leaving 8 bases of the junction unmatched. Germline loops: CDR1 SEHNR, CDR2 FQNEAQ (reference sequence). The CDR3 runs to 15 residues. CDR3 in DNA: TGTGCCAGCAGCTTAGGGTCAGGGGGTCTCGATGAGCAGTTCTTC. Its protein product is CASSLGSGGLDEQFF.

The chain links TRBV6-5 to TRBJ1-2, with 7 bases aligning to TRBD1. CDR3 length: 13 residues. Germline lookup yields CDR1 MNHEY and CDR2 SVGAGI. The trim removed 6 bases at V and 6 bases at J, leaving 7 bases unmatched. In DNA form, the CDR3 reads TGTGCCAGCAGCCAGGGGGGTAGCCATGGCTACACCTTC. It specifies CASSQGGSHGYTF.

The V and J genes are TRBV27 and TRBJ1-2, with D possibly matching TRBD1 (6 bases). Trimming took off 5 bases at V and 8 bases at J, with 15 bases between the two ends. CDR1 MNHEY and CDR2 SMNVEV come from the germline V gene (reference sequence). CDR3 length equals 13 residues. The CDR3 coding sequence is TGTGCCAGCAGTCACAGGGAATTTGGAGGCTACACCTTC. This sequence encodes CASSHREFGGYTF.

The chain recombines TRBV4-1 with TRBJ1-4, with D perhaps matching TRBD1 (5 bases). Trimming removed 3 bases at V and 5 bases at J, with 10 bases between. Germline V gives CDR1 MGHRA, CDR2 YSYEKL. The CDR3 runs to 14 residues. CDR3 in DNA: TGCGCCAGCAGCCACGGGACGGCAAATGAAAAACTGTTTTTT. Protein sequence: CASSHGTANEKLFF.

The chain combines TRBV5-8 with TRBJ1-2; D is ambiguous. This CDR3 region has 13 residues. Per the germline V gene, CDR1 is SGHTS and CDR2 is YDEGEE. The V and J ends lost 4 bases and 1 base respectively, with 8 bases between them. CDR3 coding DNA: TGTGCCAGCAGCCGCACCGGTAACTATGGCTACACCTTC. This translates into CASSRTGNYGYTF.

This clone was detected once. This chain connects TRBV19 to TRBJ1-5; D is ambiguous. Germline V CDR1 and CDR2: LNHDA, SQIVND (reference sequence). CDR3 length: 14 amino acids. V lost 2 bases and J 2 bases, leaving 7 bases between the germline ends. CDR3 nucleotide sequence: TGTGCCAGTAGTATAATTGCAGGCAATCAGCCCCAGCATTTT. Translation gives CASSIIAGNQPQHF.

The genes are TRBV6-5 and TRBJ2-7; D is undetermined. The CDR3 totals 15 residues. Germline-derived CDR1 and CDR2 are MNHEY and SVGAGI. Trimming pared 2 bases from V and 3 bases from J, leaving 14 bases between. As DNA, the CDR3 is TGTGCCAGCAGTTACCTTTCCCCAAATGACTACGAGCAGTACTTC. It is translated as CASSYLSPNDYEQYF.

V and J are TRBV10-3 and TRBJ2-5, with 7 nucleotides matching TRBD1. Germline assignment: CDR1 ENHRY and CDR2 SYGVKD. The trim removed 8 bases at V and 3 bases at J, leaving 12 bases unmatched. The CDR3 is made up of 15 amino acids. Written as DNA, the CDR3 is TGTGCCATCTCAGAGGGGGCTAGTTGGGAAGAGACCCAGTACTTC. Its protein product is CAISEGASWEETQYF.

The V gene is TRBV19, the J gene TRBJ1-5; no clear D gene. V gave up 2 bases and J gave up 4 bases, with 12 bases separating them. Germline V gene lookup returns CDR1 LNHDA and CDR2 SQIVND (reference sequence). The CDR3 runs 15 residues. The CDR3 spells CASSIIQPINQPQHF. The DNA for the CDR3 is TGTGCCAGTAGTATAATACAGCCCATTAATCAGCCCCAGCATTTT.

The chain combines TRBV18 with TRBJ2-3; TRBD2 matches 7 bases. Germline CDR1 reads KGHSH; CDR2 reads LQKENI. The CDR3 covers 15 residues. V trimming: 0 bases; J trimming: 1 base; junction bases outside the gene matches: 1. The DNA for the CDR3 is TGTGCCAGCTCACCACCGAGCGGGGGCACAGATACGCAGTATTTT. This sequence encodes CASSPPSGGTDTQYF.

The genes are TRBV5-4 and TRBJ2-3, with 11 bases fitting TRBD2. J lost 3 bases, V lost 2 bases, and 5 bases had no gene match. Germline V CDR1 and CDR2: SGHNT, YYREEE (reference sequence). The CDR3 contains 16 residues. In nucleotides, the CDR3 is TGTGCCAGCAGCTTCCCTAGCGGGAGGCTGACAGATACGCAGTATTTT. Its translation is CASSFPSGRLTDTQYF.

The CDR3 bases are TGTGCCAGCAGCTTAGGCCCCGCTGGATCCTACGAGCAGTACTTC. It yields the protein CASSLGPAGSYEQYF. The genes are TRBV7-9 and TRBJ2-7; no firm D call. Trimming took off 1 base at V and 1 base at J, with 11 bases between the two ends. CDR1 is SEHNR and CDR2 is FQNEAQ in the germline V gene (reference sequence). CDR3 size: 15 residues.

V gene TRBV9 combines with J gene TRBJ1-5; 7 bases agree with TRBD1. The CDR3 is 15 residues long. The J segment lost 2 bases and the V segment lost 3 bases, leaving 5 bases of the junction unmatched. Germline assignment: CDR1 SGDLS and CDR2 YYNGEE. The CDR3 here is CASSEQGNGNQPQHF. For the CDR3, the DNA is TGTGCCAGCAGCGAACAGGGGAATGGCAATCAGCCCCAGCATTTT.

This clone was recorded a few times. The chain combines TRBV28 with TRBJ2-1; D unclear. Germline V lookup: CDR1 MDHEN, CDR2 SYDVKM. The ends were cut back, 5 bases at V and 0 bases at J, with 8 bases in the middle. CDR3 length: 14 residues. CDR3: CASSLLSSYNEQFF. CDR3 DNA sequence: TGTGCCAGCAGTCTCCTAAGCTCCTACAATGAGCAGTTCTTC.

This clone has just one count. The chain has TRBV30 and TRBJ2-7; 8 positions agree with TRBD2. The CDR3 spans 14 residues. CDR1 is GTSNPN and CDR2 is SVGIG in the germline V gene (reference sequence). The V gene end was trimmed by 0 bases and the J gene end by 3 bases; junction bases not matched to a gene: 4. As DNA, the CDR3 is TGTGCCTGGAGTGTACTCGGGGGGGGCTACGAGCAGTACTTC. Protein sequence: CAWSVLGGGYEQYF.

The chain joins TRBV6-5 to TRBJ2-7; D may be TRBD1 (6 bases). CDR1 MNHEY and CDR2 SVGAGI come from the germline V gene. V was cut by 0 bases and J by 2 bases, with 8 bases left in between. This CDR3 comprises 14 residues. The CDR3 sequence: CASSYSRGAYEQYF. The CDR3 DNA is TGTGCCAGCAGTTACTCCAGGGGTGCCTACGAGCAGTACTTC.

This chain links TRBV11-2 with TRBJ2-1; 7 positions agree with TRBD2. V lost 4 bases to trimming and J lost 9 bases; unmatched junction nucleotides: 12. Germline V lookup: CDR1 SGHAT, CDR2 FQNNGV. This CDR3 has 15 amino acids. The CDR3, as DNA: TGTGCCAGCAGCTCCTTCGGGGAGGGGAATACTGAGCAGTTCTTC. Protein product: CASSSFGEGNTEQFF.

The genes are TRBV14 and TRBJ2-1; D possibly matches TRBD1 or TRBD2 (6 bases each). V was clipped by 3 bases and J by 10 bases, with 10 bases between them. The V gene's germline CDR1 is SGHDN and CDR2 FVKESK. CDR3 length: 12 residues. CDR3 DNA: TGTGCCAGCAGCCAGGGGGGCCGGGAGCAGTTCTTC. Encoded protein: CASSQGGREQFF.

In DNA form, the CDR3 reads TGTGCCATCAGGGGAGGGGACAGCCACAATGAGCAGTTCTTC. Translation gives CAIRGGDSHNEQFF. The chain recombines TRBV10-3 with TRBJ2-1; D is tentatively TRBD1 or TRBD2 (7 bases each). Deletions cut 6 bases from V and 5 bases from J, with 14 bases between. The germline V gene encodes CDR1 ENHRY and CDR2 SYGVKD. The CDR3 is made up of 14 amino acids.

Concerning this clone itself: Germline is not matched at one junction end, which may reflect a read error. CDR3 loop: CASSLKVEANTKAFF. The DNA of the CDR3 is TGCGCCAGCAGCTTGAAGGTGGAGGCGAACACTAAAGCTTTCTTT. This chain connects TRBV5-1 to TRBJ1-1; D not certain. Germline V CDR1 and CDR2: SGHRS, YFSETQ. There are 15 residues in the CDR3.

The chain employs TRBV5-4 and TRBJ2-2; 13 bases line up with TRBD2. The CDR3 totals 17 residues. The V segment lost 4 bases and the J segment 2 bases; nucleotides outside the gene matches: 5. CDR1 SGHNT and CDR2 YYREEE come from the germline V gene (reference sequence). The CDR3 DNA reads as TGTGCCAGCAGCCCAGGGACTAGCGGGACAAACACCGGGGAGCTGTTTTTT. This codes for CASSPGTSGTNTGELFF.

The chain couples TRBV9 to TRBJ2-1; 10 bases match TRBD1. This CDR3 contains 16 residues. J lost 9 bases, V lost 0 bases, and 9 bases had no gene match. The germline V gene has CDR1 SGDLS and CDR2 YYNGEE. The CDR3 DNA reads as TGTGCCAGCAGCGTAGTCTGGGACAGGGGTAAGGGTGAGCAGTTCTTC. Translation: CASSVVWDRGKGEQFF.

The rearrangement links TRBV18 to TRBJ1-2; the D gene is possibly TRBD1 (5 bases). CDR3 size: 15 residues. Trimming left V 1 base short and J 0 bases short, with 9 bases between. The V gene's germline CDR1 is KGHSH and CDR2 LQKENI. CDR3 protein: CASSPLGAPNYGYTF. The CDR3 DNA is TGTGCCAGCTCACCACTTGGGGCTCCTAACTATGGCTACACCTTC.

The genes are TRBV15 and TRBJ2-5, with D perhaps TRBD1 (7 bases). V dropped 3 bases and J dropped 5 bases, with 22 bases sitting between them. The CDR3 extends over 17 amino acids. The germline gives CDR1 LNHNV, CDR2 YYDKDF (reference sequence). CDR3 amino acids: CATSRDGGRQGGETQYF. DNA of the CDR3: TGTGCCACCAGCAGGGATGGGGGGAGACAGGGAGGTGAGACCCAGTACTTC. The full variable domain, its missing parts supplied by reference TRBV15 and TRBJ2-5, is DAMVIQNPRYQVTQFGKPVTLSCSQTLNHNVMYWYQQKSSQAPKLLFHYYDKDFNNEADTPDNFQSRRPNTSFCFLDIRSPGLGDTAMYLCATSRDGGRQGGETQYFGPGTRLLVL.